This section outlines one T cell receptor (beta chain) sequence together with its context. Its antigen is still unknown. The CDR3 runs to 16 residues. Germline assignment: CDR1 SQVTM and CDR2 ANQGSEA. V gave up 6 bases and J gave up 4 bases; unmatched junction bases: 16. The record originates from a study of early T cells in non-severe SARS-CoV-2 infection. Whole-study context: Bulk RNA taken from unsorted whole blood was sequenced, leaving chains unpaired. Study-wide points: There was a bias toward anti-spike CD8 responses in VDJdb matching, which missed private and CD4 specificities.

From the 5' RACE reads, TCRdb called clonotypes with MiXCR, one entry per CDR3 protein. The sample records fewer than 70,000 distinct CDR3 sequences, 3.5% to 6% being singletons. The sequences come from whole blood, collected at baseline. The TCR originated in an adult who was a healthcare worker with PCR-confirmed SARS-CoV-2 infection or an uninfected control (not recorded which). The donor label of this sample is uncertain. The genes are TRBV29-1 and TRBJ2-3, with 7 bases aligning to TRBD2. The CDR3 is CSVAVIAGMGADTQYF. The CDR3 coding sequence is TGCAGCGTGGCCGTCATAGCGGGCATGGGGGCAGATACGCAGTATTTT.